This section outlines one TCR beta chain sequence together with its context. These data originate in a study of OX40 agonist ivuxolimab in advanced cancers. The CDR3 extends over 13 amino acids. Germline-derived CDR1 and CDR2 are SGHDN and FVKESK. J was trimmed by 5 bases and V by 6 bases; bases with no gene match: 6. Sequenced by immunoSEQ multiplex PCR; TCRdb stores in-frame clones only, minus some. The data contain over 90,000 clones, approximately 93% of them singletons. This TCR was sampled from an adult with an advanced solid tumor such as melanoma, head and neck, liver or kidney cancer. This specimen was CD4+ or CD8+ T cells sorted from blood, taken in a trial of the OX40 agonist ivuxolimab. The rearrangement joins TRBV14 to TRBJ2-5, with 7 bases matching TRBD2. The CDR3 protein is CASRGTGGETQYF. For the CDR3, the DNA is TGTGCCAGCAGGGGAACGGGGGGTGAGACCCAGTACTTC.